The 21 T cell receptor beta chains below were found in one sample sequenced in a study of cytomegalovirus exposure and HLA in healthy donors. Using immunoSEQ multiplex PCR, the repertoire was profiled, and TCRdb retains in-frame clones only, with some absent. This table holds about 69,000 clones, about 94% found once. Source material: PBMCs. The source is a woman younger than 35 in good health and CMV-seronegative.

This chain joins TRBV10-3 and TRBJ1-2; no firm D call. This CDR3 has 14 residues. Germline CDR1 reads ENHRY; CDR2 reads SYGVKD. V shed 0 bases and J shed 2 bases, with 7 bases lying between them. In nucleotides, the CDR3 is TGTGCCATCAGTGAGTCCGGAGAAAACTATGGCTACACCTTC. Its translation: CAISESGENYGYTF.

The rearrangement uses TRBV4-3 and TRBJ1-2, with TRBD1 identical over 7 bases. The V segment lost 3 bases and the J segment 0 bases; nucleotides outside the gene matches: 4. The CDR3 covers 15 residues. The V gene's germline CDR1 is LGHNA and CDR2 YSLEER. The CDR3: CASSQRQGANYGYTF. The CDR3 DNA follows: TGCGCCAGCAGCCAGAGACAGGGAGCTAACTATGGCTACACCTTC.

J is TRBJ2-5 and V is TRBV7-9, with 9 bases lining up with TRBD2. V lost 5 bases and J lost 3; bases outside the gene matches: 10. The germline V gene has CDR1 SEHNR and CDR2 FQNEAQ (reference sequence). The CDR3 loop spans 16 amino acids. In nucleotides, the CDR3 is TGTGCCAGCAGCCACCTGTTTGGCGGGAGGGAAGAGACCCAGTACTTC. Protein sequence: CASSHLFGGREETQYF.

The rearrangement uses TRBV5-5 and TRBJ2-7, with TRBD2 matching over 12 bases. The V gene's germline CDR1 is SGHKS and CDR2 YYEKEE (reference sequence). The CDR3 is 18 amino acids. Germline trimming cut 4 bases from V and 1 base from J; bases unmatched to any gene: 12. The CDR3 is CASSQGLAGTRRSYEQYF. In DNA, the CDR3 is TGTGCCAGCAGCCAGGGACTAGCGGGCACTAGGAGGTCCTACGAGCAGTACTTC.

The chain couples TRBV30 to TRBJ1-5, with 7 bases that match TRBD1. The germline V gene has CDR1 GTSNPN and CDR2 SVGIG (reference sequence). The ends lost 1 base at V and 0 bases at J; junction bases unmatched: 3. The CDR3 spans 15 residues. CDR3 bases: TGTGCCTGGAGTGGAGGGACAGCTAGCAATCAGCCCCAGCATTTT. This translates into CAWSGGTASNQPQHF.

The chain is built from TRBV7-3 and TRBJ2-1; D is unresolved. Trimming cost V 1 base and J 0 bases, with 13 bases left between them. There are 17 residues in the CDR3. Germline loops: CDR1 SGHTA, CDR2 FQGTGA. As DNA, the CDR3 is TGTGCCAGCAGCTTAAGTCAGGCCTTTAGCTCCTACAATGAGCAGTTCTTC. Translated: CASSLSQAFSSYNEQFF.

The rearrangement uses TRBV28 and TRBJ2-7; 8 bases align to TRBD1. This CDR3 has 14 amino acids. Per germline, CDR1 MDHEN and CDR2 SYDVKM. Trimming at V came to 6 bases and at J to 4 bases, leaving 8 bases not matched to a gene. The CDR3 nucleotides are TGTGCCAGCAGAGGGGACAGGAGAGTATACGAGCAGTACTTC. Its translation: CASRGDRRVYEQYF.

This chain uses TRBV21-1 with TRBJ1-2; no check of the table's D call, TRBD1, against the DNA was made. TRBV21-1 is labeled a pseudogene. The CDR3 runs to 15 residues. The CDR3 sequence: CASSNKGQGALGYTF. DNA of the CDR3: TGTGCCAGCAGCAATAAGGGACAGGGGGCGCTTGGCTACACCTTC.

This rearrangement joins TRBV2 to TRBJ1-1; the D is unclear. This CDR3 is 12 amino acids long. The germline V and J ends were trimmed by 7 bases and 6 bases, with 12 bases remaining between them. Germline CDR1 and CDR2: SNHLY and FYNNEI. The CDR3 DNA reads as TGTGCCAGCACCCGGGGTGGGGCTGAAGCTTTCTTT. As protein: CASTRGGAEAFF.

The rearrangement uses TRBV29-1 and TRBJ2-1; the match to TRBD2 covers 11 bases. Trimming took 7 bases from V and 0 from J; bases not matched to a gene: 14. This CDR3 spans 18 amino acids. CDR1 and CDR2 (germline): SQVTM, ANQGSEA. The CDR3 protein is CSAQALSSGRSSYNEQFF. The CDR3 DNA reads TGCAGCGCTCAGGCTTTGTCTAGCGGGAGGAGCTCCTACAATGAGCAGTTCTTC.

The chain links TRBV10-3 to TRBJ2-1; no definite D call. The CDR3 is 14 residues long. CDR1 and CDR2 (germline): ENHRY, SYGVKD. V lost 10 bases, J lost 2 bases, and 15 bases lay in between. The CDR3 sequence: CATAQAGTYNEQFF. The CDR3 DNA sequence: TGTGCCACGGCGCAGGCAGGAACCTACAATGAGCAGTTCTTC.

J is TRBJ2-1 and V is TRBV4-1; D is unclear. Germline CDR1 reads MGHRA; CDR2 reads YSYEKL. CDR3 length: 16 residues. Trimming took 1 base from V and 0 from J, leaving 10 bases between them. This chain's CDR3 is CASSQADLFSYNEQFF. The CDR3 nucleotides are TGCGCCAGCAGCCAAGCAGACTTATTCTCCTACAATGAGCAGTTCTTC.

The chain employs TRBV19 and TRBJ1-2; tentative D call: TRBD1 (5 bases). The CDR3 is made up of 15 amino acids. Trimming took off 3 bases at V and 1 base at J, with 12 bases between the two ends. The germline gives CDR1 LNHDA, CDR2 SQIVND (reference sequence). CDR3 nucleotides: TGTGCCAGTAGTATTGGGCGACAGATTAACTATGGCTACACCTTC. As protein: CASSIGRQINYGYTF.

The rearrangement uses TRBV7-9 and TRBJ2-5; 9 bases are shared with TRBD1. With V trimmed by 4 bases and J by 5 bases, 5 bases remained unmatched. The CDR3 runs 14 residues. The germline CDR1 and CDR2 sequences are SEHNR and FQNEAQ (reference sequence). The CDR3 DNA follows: TGTGCCAGCAGCTCCACAGGGGGCGCGGAGACCCAGTACTTC. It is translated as CASSSTGGAETQYF. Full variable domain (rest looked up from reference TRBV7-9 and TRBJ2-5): DTGVSQNPRHKITKRGQNVTFRCDPISEHNRLYWYRQTLGQGPEFLTYFQNEAQLEKSRLLSDRFSAERPKGSFSTLEIQRTEQGDSAMYLCASSSTGGAETQYFGPGTRLLVL.

The CDR3 DNA is TGTGCCAGCAGCGGGACAGGGATTTTCGGCTACACCTTC. Amino acid sequence: CASSGTGIFGYTF. This chain links TRBV7-2 with TRBJ1-2; 9 bases are shared with TRBD1. After removal of 5 bases from V and 8 bases from J, the junction contained 6 bases not matched to a gene. Germline CDR1 SGHTA, CDR2 FQGNSA. This CDR3 spans 13 amino acids.

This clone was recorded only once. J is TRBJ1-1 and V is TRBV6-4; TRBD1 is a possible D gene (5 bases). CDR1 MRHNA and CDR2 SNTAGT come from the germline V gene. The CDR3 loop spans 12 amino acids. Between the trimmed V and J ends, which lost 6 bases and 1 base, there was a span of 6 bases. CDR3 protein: CASRGGNTEAFF. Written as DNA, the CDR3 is TGTGCCAGCAGGGGGGGGAACACTGAAGCTTTCTTT.

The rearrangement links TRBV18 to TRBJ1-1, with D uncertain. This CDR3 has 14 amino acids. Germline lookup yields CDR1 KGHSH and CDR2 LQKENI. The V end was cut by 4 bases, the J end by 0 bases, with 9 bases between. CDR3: CASSRGGLNTEAFF. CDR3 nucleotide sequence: TGTGCCAGCTCACGTGGAGGGCTGAACACTGAAGCTTTCTTT.

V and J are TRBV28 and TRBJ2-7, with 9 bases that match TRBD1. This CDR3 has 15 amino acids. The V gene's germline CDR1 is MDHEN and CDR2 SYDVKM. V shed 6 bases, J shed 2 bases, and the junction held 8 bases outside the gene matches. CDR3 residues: CASRGGTGHPYEQYF. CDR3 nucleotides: TGTGCCAGCAGGGGGGGGACAGGGCACCCCTACGAGCAGTACTTC.

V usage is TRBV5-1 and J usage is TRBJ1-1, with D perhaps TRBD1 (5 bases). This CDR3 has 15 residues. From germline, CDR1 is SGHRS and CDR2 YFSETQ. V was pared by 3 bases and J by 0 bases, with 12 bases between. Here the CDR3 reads CASSYAGRLNTEAFF. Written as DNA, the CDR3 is TGCGCCAGCAGCTACGCGGGACGCCTGAACACTGAAGCTTTCTTT.

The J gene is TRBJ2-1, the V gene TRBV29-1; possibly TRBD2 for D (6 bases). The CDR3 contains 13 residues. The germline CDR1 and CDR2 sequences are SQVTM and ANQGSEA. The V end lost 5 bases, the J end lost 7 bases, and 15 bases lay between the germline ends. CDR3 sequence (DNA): TGCAGCGTTTGGGACTCCGGGATAAATGAGCAGTTCTTC. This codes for CSVWDSGINEQFF.

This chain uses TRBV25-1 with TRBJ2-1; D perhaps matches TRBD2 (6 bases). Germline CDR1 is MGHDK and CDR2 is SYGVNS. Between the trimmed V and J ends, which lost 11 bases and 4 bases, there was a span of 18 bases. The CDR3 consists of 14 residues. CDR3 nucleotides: TGTGCCTCGGTCGCCGGGGAGGCGTACAATGAGCAGTTCTTC. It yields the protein CASVAGEAYNEQFF.